These 21 T cell receptor beta chains originate from one sample sequenced in a study of blood T cell repertoires in COVID-19. Sequencing used immunoSEQ multiplex PCR; TCRdb keeps in-frame clones, though not all of them. The sample lists hundreds of thousands of clones; approximately 86% were seen once. Material for sequencing was PBMCs or T cells enriched from blood (not recorded which). Receptor source: a woman between 50 and 59 years old who had recovered from COVID-19.

The rearrangement links TRBV6-2 or TRBV6-3 to TRBJ2-7; no clear D gene. This CDR3 is 15 amino acids long. The V and J ends lost 2 bases and 0 bases respectively, with 11 bases between them. The germline CDR1 and CDR2 sequences are MNHEY and SVGEGT. The CDR3 sequence: CASSYRGSSSYEQYF. The DNA for the CDR3 is TGTGCCAGCAGTTACCGCGGTTCCTCCTCCTACGAGCAGTACTTC.

The V call is TRBV2, the J call TRBJ2-1; 11 nucleotides line up with TRBD2. The CDR3 spans 14 residues. The trim removed 5 bases at V and 8 bases at J, leaving 5 bases unmatched. CDR1 and CDR2 (germline): SNHLY, FYNNEI. CDR3 nucleotides: TGTGCCAGCAGTACTAGCGGGAGTAATGATGAGCAGTTCTTC. It encodes CASSTSGSNDEQFF. Supplemented by reference TRBV2 and TRBJ2-1, the full variable domain reads EPEVTQTPSHQVTQMGQEVILRCVPISNHLYFYWYRQILGQKVEFLVSFYNNEISEKSEIFDDQFSVERPDGSNFTLKIRSTKLEDSAMYFCASSTSGSNDEQFFGPGTRLTVL.

The V and J genes are TRBV28 and TRBJ2-1; 10 bases are shared with TRBD1. There are 14 residues in the CDR3. V trimming: 7 bases; J trimming: 5 bases; junction bases outside the gene matches: 5. Germline V CDR1 and CDR2: MDHEN, SYDVKM. The chain's CDR3 is CASIRTGGNNEQFF. The CDR3 DNA follows: TGTGCCAGCATTAGGACAGGGGGGAACAATGAGCAGTTCTTC.

V is TRBV19 and J is TRBJ2-5; no clear D gene. Trimming took 6 bases from V and 1 from J, leaving 9 bases between them. The germline CDR1 and CDR2 sequences are LNHDA and SQIVND (reference sequence). The CDR3 is 13 amino acids. The CDR3 nucleotides are TGTGCCAGTAGGTCTAGTGCCCAAGAGACCCAGTACTTC. It encodes CASRSSAQETQYF. Using reference TRBV19 and TRBJ2-5 for the parts outside the CDR3, the full variable domain is DGGITQSPKYLFRKEGQNVTLSCEQNLNHDAMYWYRQDPGQGLRLIYYSQIVNDFQKGDIAEGYSVSREKKESFPLTVTSAQKNPTAFYLCASRSSAQETQYFGPGTRLLVL.

V is TRBV5-1 and J is TRBJ2-3; D is possibly TRBD2 (5 bases). The CDR3 covers 16 residues. Trimming pared 0 bases from V and 0 bases from J, leaving 11 bases between. Germline loops: CDR1 SGHRS, CDR2 YFSETQ. Written as DNA, the CDR3 is TGCGCCAGCAGCTTGGAGAGCGGCGCTAGCACAGATACGCAGTATTTT. Amino acids: CASSLESGASTDTQYF.

This clone was observed once. The chain joins TRBV27 to TRBJ2-7; 8 positions match TRBD2. V shed 4 bases and J 2 bases; nucleotides not matched to a gene: 13. This CDR3 region has 17 residues. The germline CDR1 and CDR2 sequences are MNHEY and SMNVEV (reference sequence). CDR3 bases: TGTGCCAGCAGTTCTCGCAGCGGGACTAGAGGGGCCTACGAGCAGTACTTC. It yields the protein CASSSRSGTRGAYEQYF.

The chain joins TRBV20-1 to TRBJ2-7; 8 bases fit TRBD2. The V and J ends lost 3 bases and 3 bases, in that order; junction bases with no gene match: 13. The V gene's germline CDR1 is DFQATT and CDR2 SNEGSKA (reference sequence). The CDR3 runs 16 residues. The CDR3 nucleotides read TGCAGTGCTAGTGATCCAGCGGGAGTACGAAACTACGAGCAGTACTTC. Protein product: CSASDPAGVRNYEQYF.

The chain has TRBV5-1 and TRBJ2-1; D gene ambiguous. The CDR3 has 14 amino acids. In germline, CDR1 is SGHRS, CDR2 YFSETQ. V was trimmed by 4 bases and J by 1 base, leaving 9 bases between them. CDR3 loop: CASSLIGSYNEQFF. Written as DNA, the CDR3 is TGCGCCAGCAGCCTGATCGGGTCCTACAATGAGCAGTTCTTC.

The rearrangement links TRBV27 to TRBJ1-6, with 7 bases that match TRBD1. The CDR3 is 14 amino acids. Germline loops: CDR1 MNHEY, CDR2 SMNVEV (reference sequence). Losses at the gene ends were 1 base for V and 8 bases for J; bases not matched to a gene: 2. The CDR3 sequence is CASSLFTGDSPLHF. In nucleotides, the CDR3 is TGTGCCAGCAGTTTATTTACAGGGGATTCACCCCTCCACTTT.

This clone was counted only a few times. J is TRBJ1-2 and V is TRBV2, with a tentative D call TRBD1 (5 bases). CDR3 length: 12 residues. V lost 6 bases and J lost 13, with 18 bases in between. CDR1 SNHLY and CDR2 FYNNEI come from the germline V gene. CDR3 in DNA: TGTGCCAGCAGAGGGGAGGGGTTCCAATCCACCTTC. The encoded protein is CASRGEGFQSTF.

V gene TRBV7-2 combines with J gene TRBJ1-6, with no clear D. This CDR3 has 16 residues. V lost 5 bases, J lost 4 bases, and 15 bases lay in between. In germline, CDR1 is SGHTA, CDR2 FQGNSA. For the CDR3, the DNA is TGTGCCAGCAGCCTATCTCGGGAGACGTATAATTCACCCCTCCACTTT. Residues: CASSLSRETYNSPLHF.

The chain links TRBV5-4 to TRBJ2-5; 13 bases align to TRBD2. From germline, CDR1 is SGHNT and CDR2 YYREEE (reference sequence). With V trimmed by 4 bases and J by 2 bases, 5 bases remained unmatched. This CDR3 region has 16 residues. The CDR3 sequence is CASSRTSGSRQETQYF. The DNA for the CDR3 is TGTGCCAGCAGCCGGACTAGCGGGAGTAGGCAAGAGACCCAGTACTTC.

The J gene is TRBJ1-1, the V gene TRBV7-2; no clear D gene. Per the germline V gene, CDR1 is SGHTA and CDR2 is FQGNSA. V was pared by 2 bases and J by 5 bases, with 12 bases between. The length of the CDR3 is 14 residues. For the CDR3, the DNA is TGTGCCAGCAGCTTAATGAGCTGGAGTACTGAAGCTTTCTTT. Amino acid sequence: CASSLMSWSTEAFF. The full variable domain, with the rest looked up from reference TRBV7-2 and TRBJ1-1, is GAGVSQSPSNKVTEKGKDVELRCDPISGHTALYWYRQSLGQGLEFLIYFQGNSAPDKSGLPSDRFSAERTGGSVSTLTIQRTQQEDSAVYLCASSLMSWSTEAFFGQGTRLTVV.

V usage is TRBV19 and J usage is TRBJ2-2; D is perhaps TRBD1 (6 bases). With 3 bases removed from V and 6 bases from J, the gap between germline ends came to 11 bases. The CDR3 runs to 14 residues. CDR1 is LNHDA, CDR2 SQIVND, per germline (reference sequence). The CDR3 protein is CASSMAGEAGELFF. In DNA form, the CDR3 reads TGTGCCAGTAGTATGGCAGGGGAAGCCGGGGAGCTGTTTTTT.

This clone was picked up one time. V and J are TRBV7-2 and TRBJ1-2; 7 nucleotides agree with TRBD1. After removal of 6 bases from V and 4 bases from J, the junction contained 5 bases not matched to a gene. Germline V gene sequence: CDR1 SGHTA, CDR2 FQGNSA. This CDR3 is built from 13 residues. The CDR3 DNA reads as TGTGCCAGCAGGGAGACAGGGTTCTATGGCTACACCTTC. Encoded protein: CASRETGFYGYTF.

This sequence joins TRBV28 and TRBJ2-2; 9 positions match TRBD1. From germline, CDR1 is MDHEN and CDR2 SYDVKM. This CDR3 spans 15 amino acids. Trimming took 10 bases from V and 5 from J; bases not matched to a gene: 11. Here the CDR3 reads CATHPPGQGTGELFF. The CDR3 bases are TGTGCCACCCACCCCCCGGGACAGGGTACCGGGGAGCTGTTTTTT.

V usage is TRBV4-1 and J usage is TRBJ2-1; the D is unclear. Germline CDR1 MGHRA, CDR2 YSYEKL. This CDR3 region has 15 residues. V was trimmed by 0 bases and J by 0 bases, leaving 6 bases between them. Written as DNA, the CDR3 is TGCGCCAGCAGCCAAGAGGGCAGCTCCTACAATGAGCAGTTCTTC. It specifies CASSQEGSSYNEQFF.

V usage is TRBV7-2 and J usage is TRBJ2-4, with D possibly TRBD1 on 5 matching bases. CDR1 and CDR2 (germline): SGHTA, FQGNSA. V gave up 6 bases and J gave up 1 base, with 16 bases separating them. The CDR3 totals 16 residues. CDR3 sequence: CASRHGAAGAKNIQYF. The CDR3, as DNA: TGTGCCAGCAGACATGGGGCGGCCGGGGCCAAAAACATTCAGTACTTC.

V is TRBV4-1 and J is TRBJ1-1, with TRBD1 as a possible D gene (5 bases). The CDR3 contains 15 residues. V lost 4 bases to trimming and J lost 3 bases, with 15 bases between them. Germline-derived CDR1 and CDR2 are MGHRA and YSYEKL. The CDR3 nucleotides read TGCGCCAGCAGCCTGCTCCAGGGAAGTTACACTGAAGCTTTCTTT. Translation: CASSLLQGSYTEAFF.

The chain links TRBV7-8 to TRBJ2-1; D is perhaps TRBD2 (5 bases). Per the germline V gene, CDR1 is SGHVS and CDR2 is FQNEAQ. V was pared by 4 bases and J by 3 bases, with 16 bases between. The CDR3 spans 16 residues. CDR3 loop: CASSSLLGADYNEQFF. The CDR3 DNA sequence: TGTGCCAGCAGCTCCTTACTCGGAGCGGACTACAATGAGCAGTTCTTC.

This chain links TRBV9 with TRBJ2-3; the D gene is possibly TRBD2 (5 bases). V was pared by 1 base and J by 2 bases, with 11 bases between. Germline assignment: CDR1 SGDLS and CDR2 YYNGEE. The CDR3 contains 15 residues. The CDR3 loop is CASSVFSGNTDTQYF. In nucleotides, the CDR3 is TGTGCCAGCAGCGTATTCAGCGGAAACACAGATACGCAGTATTTT. Full variable domain (remainder filled in from reference TRBV9 and TRBJ2-3): DSGVTQTPKHLITATGQRVTLRCSPRSGDLSVYWYQQSLDQGLQFLIQYYNGEERAKGNILERFSAQQFPDLHSELNLSSLELGDSALYFCASSVFSGNTDTQYFGPGTRLTVL.